The rows below give T cell receptor beta chains drawn from one sample of a study of Ad26.COV2.S vaccination and SARS-CoV-2 variants. Measured with immunoSEQ multiplex PCR; TCRdb has only the in-frame clones, and not every one. The sample lists 380,000 or so clones; under 90% were seen once. Sequenced material: peripheral blood, taken in a trial of Ad26.COV2.S vaccine versus placebo. The receptors stem from a person between 18 and 59 years old who received the Ad26.COV2.S COVID-19 vaccine or a placebo. CDR3s include the opening cysteine and the closing phenylalanine or tryptophan. Fields, in order: CDR3 DNA, CDR3 protein, clone size, D gene, J gene, V gene. A D gene is named only where the DNA matches it firmly. The size entry is marked missing in some rows and otherwise reads once, few, many or a size class.

DNA: TGTGCCAGCAGCTCCGCTGGGTCCTACGAGCAGTACTTC
CDR3: CASSSAGSYEQYF
size: .
D: .
J: TRBJ2-7
V: TRBV7-9

DNA: TGTGCCAGCAAGTTACAGGACGTAACAACTGAAGCTTTCTTT
CDR3: CASKLQDVTTEAFF
size: once
D: .
J: TRBJ1-1
V: TRBV3-1/TRBV3-2

DNA: TGTGCCAGCAGCTGGGACAGGGGAGGGTCCTACAATGAGCAGTTCTTC
CDR3: CASSWDRGGSYNEQFF
size: few
D: TRBD1
J: TRBJ2-1
V: TRBV5-6

DNA: TGTGCCAGCAGCCAAGAGCGGGGGGGCCTGTCAGATACGCAGTATTTT
CDR3: CASSQERGGLSDTQYF
size: once
D: TRBD2
J: TRBJ2-3
V: TRBV4-2

DNA: TGCGCCAGCAGCTTGGAACAGGGGGTAAATGAGCAGTTCTTC
CDR3: CASSLEQGVNEQFF
size: .
D: TRBD1
J: TRBJ2-1
V: TRBV5-1

DNA: TGTGCCAGCTCATCATTGAGAGAGACGCAGTATTTT
CDR3: CASSSLRETQYF
size: once
D: .
J: TRBJ2-3
V: TRBV18

DNA: TGTGCCACCCGGACTCCAACAGATACGCAGTATTTT
CDR3: CATRTPTDTQYF
size: .
D: .
J: TRBJ2-3
V: TRBV2

DNA: TGCGCCAGCAGCTCCAGCGGGAGCAACACAGATACGCAGTATTTT
CDR3: CASSSSGSNTDTQYF
size: .
D: TRBD2
J: TRBJ2-3
V: TRBV5-1

DNA: TGTGCCAGCAGCTTTAGGACGGATGGCTACACCTTC
CDR3: CASSFRTDGYTF
size: .
D: .
J: TRBJ1-2
V: TRBV7-2

DNA: TGCGCCAGCAGCCAAGATAGTATCCTGAACACTGAAGCTTTCTTT
CDR3: CASSQDSILNTEAFF
size: .
D: .
J: TRBJ1-1
V: TRBV4-3

DNA: TGTGCCAGTAGTATTTCGAAGGTGGTCGGGGGGGCCGGCAATGAGCAGTTCTTC
CDR3: CASSISKVVGGAGNEQFF
size: .
D: TRBD2
J: TRBJ2-1
V: TRBV19

DNA: TGTGCCAGCAGCCAAGATGTGCGGTCCTACGAGCAGTACTTC
CDR3: CASSQDVRSYEQYF
size: .
D: .
J: TRBJ2-7
V: TRBV4-2

DNA: TGTGCCAGTAGGCCCCGGGTCGTGACAACTAGCACAGATACGCAGTATTTT
CDR3: CASRPRVVTTSTDTQYF
size: .
D: .
J: TRBJ2-3
V: TRBV19

DNA: TGCGCCAGCAGCTCGACAGGGGAAGGAACCGGGGAGCTGTTTTTT
CDR3: CASSSTGEGTGELFF
size: .
D: TRBD1
J: TRBJ2-2
V: TRBV5-1

DNA: TGTGCCAGCTCCGATGGGGTGTCCTACGAGCAGTACTTC
CDR3: CASSDGVSYEQYF
size: .
D: .
J: TRBJ2-7
V: TRBV18

DNA: TGTGCCAGTAGTATAATAGCGGGGGCAGGGAGGCAGCCCCAGCATTTT
CDR3: CASSIIAGAGRQPQHF
size: .
D: .
J: TRBJ1-5
V: TRBV19